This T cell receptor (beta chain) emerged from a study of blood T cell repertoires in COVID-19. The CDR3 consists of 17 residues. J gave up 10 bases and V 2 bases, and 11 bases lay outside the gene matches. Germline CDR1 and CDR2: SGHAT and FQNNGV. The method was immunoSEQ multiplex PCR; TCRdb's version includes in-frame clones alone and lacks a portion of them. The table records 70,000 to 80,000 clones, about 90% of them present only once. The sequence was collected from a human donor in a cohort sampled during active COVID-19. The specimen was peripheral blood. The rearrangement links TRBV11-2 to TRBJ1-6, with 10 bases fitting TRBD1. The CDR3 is CASSLSIGGTGVSPLHF. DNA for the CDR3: TGTGCCAGCAGCTTAAGTATTGGTGGGACAGGGGTGTCACCCCTCCACTTT.